This TCR beta chain derives from a study of metastatic and nonmetastatic thyroid tumors. Every patient underwent thyroid surgery untreated. MiXCR was used by TCRdb to re-call the PCR reads. The top ten hold roughly a fifth of the sample, which has over 25,000 clones, approximately 4% seen once. Germline lookup yields CDR1 MNHNS and CDR2 SASEGT. The trim removed 7 bases at V and 5 bases at J, leaving 4 bases unmatched. This CDR3 region has 14 residues. The chain uses TRBV6-1 and TRBJ2-2; 10 nucleotides agree with TRBD2. Sequencing was carried out using blood. The source is a female donor with papillary thyroid cancer or a benign thyroid nodule (not recorded which). Some clones in this sample may be carry-over from other donors' samples. The CDR3 coding sequence is TGTGCCAGCACCACGGGACTAGCGACCGGGGAGCTGTTTTTT. This encodes CASTTGLATGELFF.